This TCR beta chain was recorded in a study of T cell changes during pregnancy in multiple sclerosis. Losses at the gene ends were 6 bases for V and 8 bases for J; bases not matched to a gene: 12. Germline CDR1 MRHNA, CDR2 SNTAGT. The CDR3 extends over 16 amino acids. Clones were sequenced by immunoSEQ multiplex PCR, and TCRdb holds only the in-frame ones, with some missing. Among 20,000 to 30,000 clones, over 85% were seen once, and the ten largest hold more than 8.5%. This chain links TRBV6-4 with TRBJ2-1; TRBD2 matches at 11 bases. The source of this sequence is a female donor in good health, enrolled as a control in a pregnancy study. The sample consisted of CD8+ T cells from peripheral blood mononuclear cells, taken in the third trimester of pregnancy. CDR3 coding DNA: TGTGCCAGCAGCCCAAAGGGGACTAGCGGTAGCTATGAGCAGTTCTTC. Amino acids: CASSPKGTSGSYEQFF.